What follows is one TCR beta chain and its context. Its antigen is unidentified. V lost 2 bases, J lost 9 bases, and 8 bases stayed unmatched. The germline gives CDR1 MNHEY, CDR2 SVGAGI. The CDR3 contains 15 residues. This sample is part of a study of OX40 agonist ivuxolimab in advanced cancers. Libraries were prepared by immunoSEQ multiplex PCR; TCRdb keeps only in-frame clonotypes and omits some of them. This sample has about 83,000 clones, with under 95% found just once. Study-wide findings and caveats: At 0.1 to 3.0 mg/kg and by week 6, clonal expansion occurred in CD4+ and CD8+ blood T cells. Researchers report that CD8+ T cells had, on average, more expanded clones than CD4+.

The J gene is TRBJ2-1, the V gene TRBV6-5; 9 bases match TRBD2. The sample consisted of CD4+ or CD8+ T cells sorted from blood, taken in a trial of the OX40 agonist ivuxolimab. This sequence was found in an adult with an advanced solid tumor such as melanoma, head and neck, liver or kidney cancer. The CDR3 is CASSYDGGRASEQFF. The CDR3 nucleotides are TGTGCCAGCAGTTACGACGGCGGGAGGGCCAGTGAGCAGTTCTTC.